These T cell receptor beta chains were read from a single sample in a study of cytomegalovirus exposure and HLA in healthy donors. Sequencing was performed with immunoSEQ multiplex PCR; in TCRdb, only in-frame clones are kept and a portion is missing. Altogether 100,000 to 150,000 clones are present, roughly 80% being singletons, with the ten largest covering about 20%. The sample taken for sequencing was PBMCs. These receptors all come from a man between 18 and 35 years old in good health and CMV-seropositive. The CDR3 runs from the conserved cysteine through the conserved F or W. Each record gives: D gene, J gene, clone size, V gene, CDR3 DNA, CDR3 protein. A D gene is named only where the DNA matches it firmly. Not every row has a clone size; where given, it reads once, few, many or a size class.

D gene: -
J gene: TRBJ2-7
clone size: -
V gene: TRBV12-2
CDR3 DNA: TGTGCAAGTCGCTCGGCAGGCATACATTCCTACGAGCAGTACTTC
CDR3 protein: CASRSAGIHSYEQYF

D gene: -
J gene: TRBJ1-2
clone size: -
V gene: TRBV2
CDR3 DNA: TGTGCCAGCAGTGGGGAGCTATATGGCTACACCTTC
CDR3 protein: CASSGELYGYTF

D gene: -
J gene: TRBJ2-2
clone size: -
V gene: TRBV6-5
CDR3 DNA: TGTGCCAGCAGTGAGAGCACCGGGGAGCTGTTTTTT
CDR3 protein: CASSESTGELFF

D gene: TRBD2
J gene: TRBJ2-3
clone size: -
V gene: TRBV2
CDR3 DNA: TGTGCCAGCAGCGCCTCGGGACTAGCGCACACAGATACGCAGTATTTT
CDR3 protein: CASSASGLAHTDTQYF

D gene: TRBD1
J gene: TRBJ1-4
clone size: -
V gene: TRBV7-9
CDR3 DNA: TGTGCCAGCAGCTTGAAAGGGGGCGGAGAAAAACTGTTTTTT
CDR3 protein: CASSLKGGGEKLFF

D gene: -
J gene: TRBJ1-4
clone size: -
V gene: TRBV5-8
CDR3 DNA: TGTGCCAGCAGCTCTCCCGGGATGCATAATGAAAAACTGTTTTTT
CDR3 protein: CASSSPGMHNEKLFF

D gene: -
J gene: TRBJ2-7
clone size: once
V gene: TRBV5-4
CDR3 DNA: TGTGCCAGCAGCTTTCAAGAGGGCGAGCAGTACTTC
CDR3 protein: CASSFQEGEQYF

D gene: TRBD1
J gene: TRBJ1-1
clone size: -
V gene: TRBV5-1
CDR3 DNA: TGCGCCAGCAGCTTAGGGACAGGGGGCGTTTTGTTGAACACTGAAGCTTTCTTT
CDR3 protein: CASSLGTGGVLLNTEAFF

D gene: -
J gene: TRBJ2-3
clone size: -
V gene: TRBV5-1
CDR3 DNA: TGCGCCAGCAGCTTGTCGTCAACGACGGGGGGCACAGATACGCAGTATTTT
CDR3 protein: CASSLSSTTGGTDTQYF

D gene: TRBD1
J gene: TRBJ2-7
clone size: -
V gene: TRBV11-2
CDR3 DNA: TGTGCCAGCAGGATGGGACAGTTCTACGAGCAGTACTTC
CDR3 protein: CASRMGQFYEQYF

D gene: TRBD1
J gene: TRBJ2-5
clone size: -
V gene: TRBV19
CDR3 DNA: TGTGCCAGTAGTCCAGGCCGCCGGGACAGGGAGACCCAGTACTTC
CDR3 protein: CASSPGRRDRETQYF

D gene: TRBD1
J gene: TRBJ1-4
clone size: few
V gene: TRBV7-3
CDR3 DNA: TGTGCCAGCAGCTTAGGGACAGGGGAGCCCCTGTTTTTT
CDR3 protein: CASSLGTGEPLFF

D gene: TRBD1
J gene: TRBJ1-2
clone size: -
V gene: TRBV15
CDR3 DNA: TGTGCCACCAGCAGGACAGGGTCCTTCTATGGCTACACCTTC
CDR3 protein: CATSRTGSFYGYTF

D gene: -
J gene: TRBJ1-2
clone size: -
V gene: TRBV29-1
CDR3 DNA: TGCAGCGTTGAGGACAGTGCTGTCTATGGCTACACCTTC
CDR3 protein: CSVEDSAVYGYTF

D gene: TRBD1
J gene: TRBJ1-1
clone size: once
V gene: TRBV7-9
CDR3 DNA: TGTGCCAGCAGCCCTCGGGACAGGGGGGTGAACACTGAAGCTTTCTTT
CDR3 protein: CASSPRDRGVNTEAFF

D gene: -
J gene: TRBJ1-4
clone size: few
V gene: TRBV4-2
CDR3 DNA: TGTGCCAGCAGCCAAGACCGGGCAACTAATGAAAAACTGTTTTTT
CDR3 protein: CASSQDRATNEKLFF

D gene: TRBD2
J gene: TRBJ2-1
clone size: -
V gene: TRBV5-6
CDR3 DNA: TGTGCCAGCAGCTTGCCTAGCGGACAATACAATGAGCAGTTCTTC
CDR3 protein: CASSLPSGQYNEQFF

D gene: TRBD2
J gene: TRBJ2-7
clone size: -
V gene: TRBV2
CDR3 DNA: TGTGCCAGCAAGGGAGGGTTAGAATCCTACGAGCAGTACTTC
CDR3 protein: CASKGGLESYEQYF

D gene: TRBD1
J gene: TRBJ1-2
clone size: -
V gene: TRBV10-3
CDR3 DNA: TGTGCCATCAAGGGGACCTATGGGACAGTCTGGCATGGCTATGGCTACACCTTC
CDR3 protein: CAIKGTYGTVWHGYGYTF

D gene: TRBD2
J gene: TRBJ2-7
clone size: -
V gene: TRBV4-2
CDR3 DNA: TGTGCCAGCAGCCAAGAAGGTCGGCGGGAGTCCTACGAGCAGTACTTC
CDR3 protein: CASSQEGRRESYEQYF

D gene: -
J gene: TRBJ2-7
clone size: -
V gene: TRBV28
CDR3 DNA: TGTGCCAGCAGTTGGCTCCGATACGAGCAGTACTTC
CDR3 protein: CASSWLRYEQYF

D gene: -
J gene: TRBJ1-4
clone size: -
V gene: TRBV13
CDR3 DNA: TGTGCCAGCAGCTTAGGGAGGGACTCCGAAAAACTGTTTTTT
CDR3 protein: CASSLGRDSEKLFF

D gene: -
J gene: TRBJ1-1
clone size: -
V gene: TRBV19
CDR3 DNA: TGTGCCAGTAGTATAGGAGGAGGAATCCTCGATGTTAACACTGAAGCTTTCTTT
CDR3 protein: CASSIGGGILDVNTEAFF

D gene: -
J gene: TRBJ1-6
clone size: few
V gene: TRBV11-2
CDR3 DNA: TGTGCCAGCAGCTTCGGGGGAACTAATTCACCCCTCCACTTT
CDR3 protein: CASSFGGTNSPLHF

D gene: -
J gene: TRBJ2-3
clone size: -
V gene: TRBV7-3
CDR3 DNA: TGTGCCAGCAGCCCCCAGGGGGGCCAAACAGATACGCAGTATTTT
CDR3 protein: CASSPQGGQTDTQYF

D gene: TRBD1
J gene: TRBJ1-2
clone size: few
V gene: TRBV2
CDR3 DNA: TGTGCCAGCAGTGAACAGGACAGGTCATCGGTCACCTTC
CDR3 protein: CASSEQDRSSVTF

D gene: TRBD2
J gene: TRBJ2-2
clone size: -
V gene: TRBV4-1
CDR3 DNA: TGCGCCAGCAGCCAAAAACGCGGTAGCGGGGGAACCGGGGAGCTGTTTTTT
CDR3 protein: CASSQKRGSGGTGELFF

D gene: -
J gene: TRBJ2-3
clone size: -
V gene: TRBV7-9
CDR3 DNA: TGTGCCATCCCCAAAAGCCCGACGGGGCAGTATTTT
CDR3 protein: CAIPKSPTGQYF

D gene: TRBD1
J gene: TRBJ1-2
clone size: few
V gene: TRBV5-1
CDR3 DNA: TGCGCCAGCAGTTTTCGACAGGGACAAATCTATGGCTACACCTTC
CDR3 protein: CASSFRQGQIYGYTF

D gene: TRBD1
J gene: TRBJ1-5
clone size: once
V gene: TRBV5-5
CDR3 DNA: TGTGCCAGCAGTTGGACAGGTGGGGATCAGCCCCAGCATTTT
CDR3 protein: CASSWTGGDQPQHF

D gene: -
J gene: TRBJ2-3
clone size: -
V gene: TRBV29-1
CDR3 DNA: TGCAGCACAGGGTTTTCCACAGATACGCAGTATTTT
CDR3 protein: CSTGFSTDTQYF

D gene: -
J gene: TRBJ1-1
clone size: once
V gene: TRBV9
CDR3 DNA: TGTGCCAGCAGCGTAGTTACGGGGCCGGGGGACACTGAAGCTTTCTTT
CDR3 protein: CASSVVTGPGDTEAFF

D gene: TRBD1
J gene: TRBJ1-6
clone size: -
V gene: TRBV2
CDR3 DNA: TGTGCCAGCACCTGGGACAGGGGAGTCTATAATTCACCCCTCCACTTT
CDR3 protein: CASTWDRGVYNSPLHF

D gene: -
J gene: TRBJ2-5
clone size: -
V gene: TRBV4-1
CDR3 DNA: TGCGCCAGCAGCCAAGGCTACGGGGAGACCCAGTACTTC
CDR3 protein: CASSQGYGETQYF

D gene: TRBD1
J gene: TRBJ2-6
clone size: -
V gene: TRBV18
CDR3 DNA: TGTGCCAGCTCACCACCGGGACAGATGATCTCTGGGGCCAACGTCCTGACTTTC
CDR3 protein: CASSPPGQMISGANVLTF

D gene: TRBD1
J gene: TRBJ2-1
clone size: -
V gene: TRBV7-9
CDR3 DNA: TGTGCCAGCAGCTTAGGTGGACAGGGGTGGGATGAGCAGTTCTTC
CDR3 protein: CASSLGGQGWDEQFF

D gene: -
J gene: TRBJ2-3
clone size: once
V gene: TRBV9
CDR3 DNA: TGTGCCAGCAGCGCCGAAGCGGGTCCCTCACCGGCCCCTCAAGATACGCAGTATTTT
CDR3 protein: CASSAEAGPSPAPQDTQYF

D gene: TRBD2
J gene: TRBJ2-1
clone size: -
V gene: TRBV5-4
CDR3 DNA: TGTGCCAGCAGCCCAGGACTGTTGGGACTAGCGGGGGGGCACAATGAGCAGTTCTTC
CDR3 protein: CASSPGLLGLAGGHNEQFF

D gene: TRBD1
J gene: TRBJ2-2
clone size: few
V gene: TRBV6-5
CDR3 DNA: TGTGCCAGCAGTTACTCCGGGACAGGGGACACCGGGGAGCTGTTTTTT
CDR3 protein: CASSYSGTGDTGELFF

D gene: TRBD1
J gene: TRBJ2-3
clone size: -
V gene: TRBV30
CDR3 DNA: TGTGCCTGGAGTGTGAGGACAGGGGCAGATACGCAGTATTTT
CDR3 protein: CAWSVRTGADTQYF

D gene: -
J gene: TRBJ1-1
clone size: -
V gene: TRBV2
CDR3 DNA: TGTGCCAGCGATCTACAGCTACAGAACACTGAAGCTTTCTTT
CDR3 protein: CASDLQLQNTEAFF

D gene: -
J gene: TRBJ1-1
clone size: -
V gene: TRBV10-3
CDR3 DNA: TGTGCCATCAGTGAGGGCAGATCGAACACTGAAGCTTTCTTT
CDR3 protein: CAISEGRSNTEAFF

D gene: -
J gene: TRBJ2-1
clone size: -
V gene: TRBV10-3
CDR3 DNA: TGTGCCATCAGTGAATTCCAGGGCAGCTCCTACAATGAGCAGTTCTTC
CDR3 protein: CAISEFQGSSYNEQFF

D gene: -
J gene: TRBJ1-2
clone size: -
V gene: TRBV5-6
CDR3 DNA: TGTGCCAGCAGCTTGGAATCGGGTGGTTGGAATGGCTACACCTTC
CDR3 protein: CASSLESGGWNGYTF

D gene: TRBD1
J gene: TRBJ1-5
clone size: -
V gene: TRBV27
CDR3 DNA: TGTGCCAGCAGTACCATTGGGACAGGGCATCAGCCCCAGCATTTT
CDR3 protein: CASSTIGTGHQPQHF

D gene: -
J gene: TRBJ1-5
clone size: once
V gene: TRBV19
CDR3 DNA: TGTGCCAGTACTACAGGTTACCATCAGCCCCAGCATTTT
CDR3 protein: CASTTGYHQPQHF

D gene: -
J gene: TRBJ2-7
clone size: -
V gene: TRBV2
CDR3 DNA: TGTGCCAGCACCCTACAGGGCTACGAGCAGTACTTC
CDR3 protein: CASTLQGYEQYF

D gene: TRBD1
J gene: TRBJ1-1
clone size: -
V gene: TRBV6-5
CDR3 DNA: TGTGCCAGCAGTCCCCGGACAGGGCCTGAAGCTTTCTTT
CDR3 protein: CASSPRTGPEAFF

D gene: -
J gene: TRBJ1-1
clone size: -
V gene: TRBV19
CDR3 DNA: TGTGCCAGTAGTATGGACACAGGCACTGAAGCTTTCTTT
CDR3 protein: CASSMDTGTEAFF

D gene: -
J gene: TRBJ1-1
clone size: -
V gene: TRBV4-1
CDR3 DNA: TGCGCCAGCAGCCAAGATATGACAGCTTACACTGAAGCTTTCTTT
CDR3 protein: CASSQDMTAYTEAFF

D gene: TRBD2
J gene: TRBJ2-5
clone size: -
V gene: TRBV5-8
CDR3 DNA: TGTGCCAGCAGCTTGGGCGGACTAGAAGAGACCCAGTACTTC
CDR3 protein: CASSLGGLEETQYF

D gene: -
J gene: TRBJ2-2
clone size: once
V gene: TRBV5-1
CDR3 DNA: TGCGCCAGCAGCTTGGCAGGGAACACCGGGGAGCTGTTTTTT
CDR3 protein: CASSLAGNTGELFF

D gene: -
J gene: TRBJ2-6
clone size: -
V gene: TRBV2
CDR3 DNA: TGTGCCAGCATGTGGGGGGCTGGGGCCAACGTCCTGACTTTC
CDR3 protein: CASMWGAGANVLTF

D gene: TRBD1
J gene: TRBJ2-5
clone size: -
V gene: TRBV27
CDR3 DNA: TGTGCCAGCAGTCCACTTCGCGGACAGGTTTACCAAGAGACCCAGTACTTC
CDR3 protein: CASSPLRGQVYQETQYF

D gene: TRBD1
J gene: TRBJ2-2
clone size: -
V gene: TRBV5-6
CDR3 DNA: TGTGCCAGCCACAGGGGTACCGGGGAGCTGTTTTTT
CDR3 protein: CASHRGTGELFF

D gene: TRBD1
J gene: TRBJ1-4
clone size: -
V gene: TRBV27
CDR3 DNA: TGTGCCAGCAAGGTCGAGGGGGCAGTTGAAAAACTGTTTTTT
CDR3 protein: CASKVEGAVEKLFF

D gene: TRBD1
J gene: TRBJ1-4
clone size: -
V gene: TRBV28
CDR3 DNA: TGTGCCAGCAGTTTATGGGGACAGCCTGCAACTAATGAAAAACTGTTTTTT
CDR3 protein: CASSLWGQPATNEKLFF

D gene: -
J gene: TRBJ2-1
clone size: -
V gene: TRBV5-8
CDR3 DNA: TGTGCCAGCAGCTTGGGAGACGGGGAGGTCAATGAGCAGTTCTTC
CDR3 protein: CASSLGDGEVNEQFF